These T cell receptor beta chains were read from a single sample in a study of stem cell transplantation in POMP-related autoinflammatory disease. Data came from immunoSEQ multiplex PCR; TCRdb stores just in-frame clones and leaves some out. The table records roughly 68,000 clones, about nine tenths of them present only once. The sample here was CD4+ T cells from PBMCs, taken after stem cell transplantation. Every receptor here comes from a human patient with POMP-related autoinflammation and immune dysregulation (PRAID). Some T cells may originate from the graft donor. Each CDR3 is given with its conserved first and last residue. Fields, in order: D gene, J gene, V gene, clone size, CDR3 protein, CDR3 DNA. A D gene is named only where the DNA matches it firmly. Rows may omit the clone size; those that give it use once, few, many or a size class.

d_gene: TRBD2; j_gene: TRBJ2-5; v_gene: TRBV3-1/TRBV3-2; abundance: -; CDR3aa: CASSRYPLAGGRETQYF; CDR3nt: TGTGCCAGCAGCCGATACCCACTAGCGGGGGGGCGGGAGACCCAGTACTTC
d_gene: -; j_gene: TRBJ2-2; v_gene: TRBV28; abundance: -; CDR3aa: CASNGGFTGELFF; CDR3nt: TGTGCCAGCAATGGCGGATTCACCGGGGAGCTGTTTTTT
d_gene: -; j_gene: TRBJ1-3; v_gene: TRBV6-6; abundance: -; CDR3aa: CASSYSALGNTIYF; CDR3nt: TGTGCCAGCAGTTACTCAGCCCTTGGCAACACCATATATTTT
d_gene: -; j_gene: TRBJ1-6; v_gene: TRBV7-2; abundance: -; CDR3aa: CASSLDIGSNSPLHF; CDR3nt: TGTGCCAGCAGCTTGGACATCGGTAGTAATTCACCCCTCCACTTT
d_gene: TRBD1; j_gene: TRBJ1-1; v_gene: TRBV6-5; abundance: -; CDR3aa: CASTDRGRTEAFF; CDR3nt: TGTGCCAGCACGGACAGGGGGCGAACTGAAGCTTTCTTT
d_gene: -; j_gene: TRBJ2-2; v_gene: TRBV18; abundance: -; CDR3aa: CASSSTLTLENTGELFF; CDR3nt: TGTGCCAGCTCATCCACGTTAACGCTAGAAAACACCGGGGAGCTGTTTTTT
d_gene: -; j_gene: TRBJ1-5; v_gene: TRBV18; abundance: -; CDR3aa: CASSRDGSDQPQHF; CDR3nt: TGTGCCAGCTCACGAGACGGGTCAGATCAGCCCCAGCATTTT
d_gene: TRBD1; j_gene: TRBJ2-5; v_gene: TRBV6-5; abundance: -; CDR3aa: CASSYPGQGRQETQYF; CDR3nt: TGTGCCAGCAGTTATCCGGGACAGGGCAGACAAGAGACCCAGTACTTC
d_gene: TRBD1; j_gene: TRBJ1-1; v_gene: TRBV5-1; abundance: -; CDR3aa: CASSRRQGNTEAFF; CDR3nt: TGCGCCAGCAGCCGCCGACAGGGAAATACTGAAGCTTTCTTT
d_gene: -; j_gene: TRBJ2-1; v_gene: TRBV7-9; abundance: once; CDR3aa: CASTSLGRGGADNEQFF; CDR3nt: TGTGCCAGCACCTCCCTGGGTCGAGGGGGGGCAGACAATGAGCAGTTCTTC